These T cell receptor beta chains were read from a single sample in a study of response to subunit inactivated influenza vaccine. TCRdb itself ran the RT-PCR reads through MiXCR, one entry per CDR3 protein. This sample has more than 400,000 distinct CDR3 sequences, with more than 7% found just once. The sequenced sample was PBMCs from blood, obtained roughly 24 months after vaccination. The source is a man aged 50-75 years who received an inactivated influenza vaccine. CDR3s include the opening cysteine and the closing phenylalanine or tryptophan. A D gene is named only where the DNA matches it firmly. Only some rows state a clone size, as once, few, many or a class for expanded clones.

d_gene: -
abundance: many
j_gene: TRBJ2-2
v_gene: TRBV7-7
CDR3nt: TGTGCTAGTGGACGGGGGTCCAACACCGGGGAGCTGTTTTTT
CDR3aa: CASGRGSNTGELFF

d_gene: -
abundance: few
j_gene: TRBJ2-5
v_gene: TRBV6-6
CDR3nt: TGTGCCAGCATTAGAACGGCCCAAGAGACCCAGTACTTC
CDR3aa: CASIRTAQETQYF

d_gene: -
abundance: few
j_gene: TRBJ2-7
v_gene: TRBV6-2/TRBV6-3
CDR3nt: TGTGCCAGCAGGGTGAGACGGAACTACTACGAGCAGTACTTC
CDR3aa: CASRVRRNYYEQYF

d_gene: TRBD1
abundance: -
j_gene: TRBJ1-2
v_gene: TRBV6-1
CDR3nt: TGTGCCAGCAGTGCCCGGGACAGGGGCTACACCTTC
CDR3aa: CASSARDRGYTF

d_gene: TRBD1
abundance: -
j_gene: TRBJ2-1
v_gene: TRBV4-3
CDR3nt: TGCGCCAGCAGCCAAAGGACAGGGTACAATGAGCAGTTCTTC
CDR3aa: CASSQRTGYNEQFF

d_gene: -
abundance: many
j_gene: TRBJ2-7
v_gene: TRBV6-5
CDR3nt: TGTGCCAGCAGTTACTCGGACACCTCCTACGAGCAGTACTTC
CDR3aa: CASSYSDTSYEQYF

d_gene: -
abundance: many
j_gene: TRBJ2-3
v_gene: TRBV9
CDR3nt: TGTGCCAGCAGCGCGGAATCTCTCACAGATACGCAGTATTTT
CDR3aa: CASSAESLTDTQYF

d_gene: -
abundance: many
j_gene: TRBJ2-7
v_gene: TRBV11-2
CDR3nt: TGTGCCAGCAGCGTAGGCAGCGCTGGGTTCTACGAGCAGTACTTC
CDR3aa: CASSVGSAGFYEQYF

d_gene: TRBD2
abundance: few
j_gene: TRBJ2-5
v_gene: TRBV5-6
CDR3nt: TGTGCCAGCAGCTCGACCGTTTCCTCGGGGGGAGAGACCCAGTACTTC
CDR3aa: CASSSTVSSGGETQYF

d_gene: TRBD2
abundance: few
j_gene: TRBJ2-1
v_gene: TRBV7-2
CDR3nt: TGTGCCAGCAGCTTAGTACTAGCGGGTTCCTACAATGAGCAGTTCTTC
CDR3aa: CASSLVLAGSYNEQFF

d_gene: TRBD1
abundance: -
j_gene: TRBJ2-1
v_gene: TRBV6-5
CDR3nt: TGTGCCAGCAGTTACGGGACAGGGAACGACAATGAGCAGTTCTTC
CDR3aa: CASSYGTGNDNEQFF

d_gene: -
abundance: many
j_gene: TRBJ1-1
v_gene: TRBV12-3/TRBV12-4
CDR3nt: TGTGCCAGCAGTCCTACTCGGGAGGGGGGCACTGAAGCTTTCTTT
CDR3aa: CASSPTREGGTEAFF

d_gene: -
abundance: few
j_gene: TRBJ2-5
v_gene: TRBV5-6
CDR3nt: TGTGCCAGCAGCTTGGGTCGCCTCTCCGGCGAGACCCAGTACTTC
CDR3aa: CASSLGRLSGETQYF

d_gene: TRBD2
abundance: many
j_gene: TRBJ2-4
v_gene: TRBV28
CDR3nt: TGTGCCAGCAGTTTGTGGGATAGCGGGAGAGCCAAAAACATTCAGTACTTC
CDR3aa: CASSLWDSGRAKNIQYF

d_gene: TRBD1
abundance: few
j_gene: TRBJ2-7
v_gene: TRBV10-3
CDR3nt: TGTGCCATCAGCCGGGTCCCGGGACAGGGATCGGCCTCCTACGAGCAGTACTTC
CDR3aa: CAISRVPGQGSASYEQYF

d_gene: -
abundance: few
j_gene: TRBJ1-2
v_gene: TRBV2
CDR3nt: TGTGCCAGCAGTGAAGCGTCCGGGACTCCAAACACCTTC
CDR3aa: CASSEASGTPNTF

d_gene: TRBD1
abundance: few
j_gene: TRBJ1-4
v_gene: TRBV12-3/TRBV12-4
CDR3nt: TGTGCCAGCAGTCCTACAGGGGGGACGGAAAAACTGTTTTTT
CDR3aa: CASSPTGGTEKLFF

d_gene: TRBD1
abundance: -
j_gene: TRBJ1-5
v_gene: TRBV20-1
CDR3nt: TGCAGTGCTAGAGATCAACAGGGGGCCAAGAGCAATCAGCCCCAGCATTTT
CDR3aa: CSARDQQGAKSNQPQHF

d_gene: TRBD1
abundance: few
j_gene: TRBJ2-4
v_gene: TRBV11-2
CDR3nt: TGTGCCAGCAGCTACGGCCAGGACAGGGGGGGGTACATTCAGTACTTC
CDR3aa: CASSYGQDRGGYIQYF

d_gene: -
abundance: many
j_gene: TRBJ2-1
v_gene: TRBV6-2/TRBV6-3
CDR3nt: TGTGCCAGCAATAACGGGGCGTGGCAGTTCTTC
CDR3aa: CASNNGAWQFF

d_gene: -
abundance: -
j_gene: TRBJ1-3
v_gene: TRBV7-8
CDR3nt: TGTGCCAGCACCCACGGACGGGGAAGGGGAAACACCATATATTTT
CDR3aa: CASTHGRGRGNTIYF

d_gene: TRBD2
abundance: many
j_gene: TRBJ2-1
v_gene: TRBV12-3/TRBV12-4
CDR3nt: TGTGCCAGCAGTTTACCCGGACTAGCGGGGGACTCCTACAATGAGCAGTTCTTC
CDR3aa: CASSLPGLAGDSYNEQFF

d_gene: -
abundance: -
j_gene: TRBJ1-4
v_gene: TRBV21-1
CDR3nt: TGTGCCAGCAGCAAAGCGGCAGTGACCAGCAATGAAAAACTGTTTTTT
CDR3aa: CASSKAAVTSNEKLFF

d_gene: TRBD2
abundance: -
j_gene: TRBJ2-5
v_gene: TRBV3-1
CDR3nt: TGTGCCAGCAGCCTCCACCTAGCGGGACAGGAGACCCAGTACTTC
CDR3aa: CASSLHLAGQETQYF

d_gene: -
abundance: many
j_gene: TRBJ1-2
v_gene: TRBV12-3/TRBV12-4
CDR3nt: TGTGCCAGCAGCGAGGACAGTTATGGCTACACCTTC
CDR3aa: CASSEDSYGYTF

d_gene: -
abundance: few
j_gene: TRBJ2-5
v_gene: TRBV2
CDR3nt: TGTGCCAGCAGTGACCGAAATCAGGGAGCCGAGACCCAGTACTTC
CDR3aa: CASSDRNQGAETQYF

d_gene: TRBD1
abundance: -
j_gene: TRBJ1-2
v_gene: TRBV5-4
CDR3nt: TGTGCCAGCAGCAGCTACGACAGGGCAGGGGGCTACACCTTC
CDR3aa: CASSSYDRAGGYTF

d_gene: TRBD1
abundance: many
j_gene: TRBJ2-7
v_gene: TRBV14
CDR3nt: TGTGCCAGCAGCCGGAAAACCGGGACAGGGGGATACGAGCAGTACTTC
CDR3aa: CASSRKTGTGGYEQYF

d_gene: TRBD1
abundance: many
j_gene: TRBJ1-2
v_gene: TRBV10-3
CDR3nt: TGTGCCATCAGTGGAGGAGACAGGGTTCGCGACTATGGCTACACCTTC
CDR3aa: CAISGGDRVRDYGYTF

d_gene: TRBD2
abundance: few
j_gene: TRBJ2-3
v_gene: TRBV10-3
CDR3nt: TGTGCCATCAGTGAGAATGGCCGGGGGGCAGATACGCAGTATTTT
CDR3aa: CAISENGRGADTQYF

d_gene: -
abundance: -
j_gene: TRBJ2-5
v_gene: TRBV4-2
CDR3nt: TGTGCCAGCAGCCAAGGCTCGCACAGGGAGACCCAGTACTTC
CDR3aa: CASSQGSHRETQYF